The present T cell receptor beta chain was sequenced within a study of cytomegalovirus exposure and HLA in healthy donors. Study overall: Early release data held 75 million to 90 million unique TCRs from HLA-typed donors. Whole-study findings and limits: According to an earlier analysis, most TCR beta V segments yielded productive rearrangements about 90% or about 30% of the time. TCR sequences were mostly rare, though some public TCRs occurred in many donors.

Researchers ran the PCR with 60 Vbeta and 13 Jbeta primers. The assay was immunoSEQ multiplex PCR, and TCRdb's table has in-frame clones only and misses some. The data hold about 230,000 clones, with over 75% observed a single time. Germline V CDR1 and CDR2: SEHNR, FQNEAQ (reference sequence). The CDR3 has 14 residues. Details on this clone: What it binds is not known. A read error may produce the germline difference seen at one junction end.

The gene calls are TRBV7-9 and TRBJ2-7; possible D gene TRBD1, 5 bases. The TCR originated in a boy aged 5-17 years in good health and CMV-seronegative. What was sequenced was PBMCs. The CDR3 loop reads CSSSLSQGAYEQYF. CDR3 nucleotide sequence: TGTTCCAGCAGCTTATCCCAGGGCGCCTACGAGCAGTACTTC.